This paragraph reports one T cell receptor beta chain. The antigen it binds to is not known. Base qualities are not provided; no much larger clone lies one nucleotide away. TCRbeta CDR3 regions were amplified from genomic DNA using the immunoSEQ Assay, a bias-controlled multiplex PCR. Per the source publication's procedure: Nucleated cell counts per sample were estimated from amplification of reference gene primers within the assay. Sequence reads were collapsed and filtered to measure the absolute abundance of every unique TCRbeta CDR3 rearrangement. For each sample, productive Simpson clonality was calculated as the square root of Simpson's diversity index over productive rearrangements. The immuneACCESS repertoire file appears here via TCRdb, limited to in-frame rearrangements. These files lack a portion of the clones; in checked studies, under half of the deficit traces to unresolved V genes, and the cause of the others is not known. V and J calls plus clone size are reproduced from that table; the DNA served to infer D and trimming. Present in this sample are about 59,000 clones, 65% to 85% of which were seen just once. The top ten hold approximately 7.2% of the sample.

The record originates from a study of blood T cell repertoires in COVID-19 (dated by TCRdb to the early 2020s). At the level of the whole study: Samples from collaborators originated in the United States, Italy and Spain and spanned both the acute and convalescent phases of COVID-19. The samples were drawn from two sources: the first 160 participants of the ongoing ImmuneRACE study, and 1,200 or so subjects contributed by 6 global collaborators. Nearly every sample came with metadata listing a de-identified subject ID, COVID-19 status, age in years and sex. Subjects who had been exposed to COVID-19, were actively infected with it, or had recovered from it provided the deeply sampled blood TCRbeta repertoires that made up the dataset. Where available, HLA class I and class II types were taken from metadata supplied by the sample provider and were not determined by assay-based typing. The material from the prospective study consisted of cDNA or gDNA derived from T cells, B-cell-depleted T cells, or PBMCs. The repertoires were made available in a free public database intended to serve as a resource for research on the immune response to SARS-CoV-2.

The collaborating institutions used their own protocols to collect whole blood in K2EDTA tubes. For TCRbeta analysis, collaborator samples were shipped as frozen whole blood, as isolated PBMCs, or as DNA extracted from either sample type. V and J are truncated by 6 bases and 4 bases respectively, leaving an intervening sequence of 16 bases. The CDR3, from cysteine to phenylalanine, totals 14 residues. This entry keeps only the CDR3 DNA: 42 bases, framed from base 1. The germline V gene encodes CDR1 MNHEY and CDR2 SVGAGI. Results the study describes overall, beyond this receptor: How much clinical and demographic metadata was included differed by source and by participant, and the metadata was provided uncurated.

Recombination joined TRBV6-5 with TRBJ2-7; TRBD1 is a possible D gene, resting on 6 matching bases. This TCR came from a man between 60 and 70 years old with acute or convalescent COVID-19. Sample: peripheral blood. At the DNA level, the sequence is TGTGCCAGCAGGCCATATCAGGGGCCGTACGAGCAGTACTTC. This codes for CASRPYQGPYEQYF.